The source of this TCR beta chain is a study of OX40 agonist ivuxolimab in advanced cancers. Study details: Enrollees could have had prior anti-PD-1, anti-PD-L1 or anti-CTLA-4 therapy, which 35% to 40% had received. Study-wide findings and caveats: Clonal expansion from baseline to week 6 occurred in both CD4+ and CD8+ T cells.

Assay used: immunoSEQ multiplex PCR; TCRdb lists only in-frame clones, some missing. The sample has more than 85,000 clones; around 90% are singletons. Regarding this clone: The antigen is unknown.

CDR3 length: 16 residues. Germline V gene lookup returns CDR1 MGHDK and CDR2 SYGVNS. Trimming stripped 7 bases from V and 1 base from J, with 17 bases between. Blood sampling was done at baseline, cycle 4 day 1, and cycle 7 day 1. This receptor was identified in an adult with an advanced solid tumor such as melanoma, head and neck, liver or kidney cancer. The sequenced sample was CD4+ or CD8+ T cells sorted from blood, obtained in a trial of the OX40 agonist ivuxolimab. This chain links TRBV25-1 with TRBJ2-1; perhaps D is TRBD1 or TRBD2 (5 bases each). The CDR3 loop reads CASIEGGAHSYNEQFF. In nucleotides, the CDR3 is TGTGCCAGCATCGAGGGTGGGGCCCATTCCTACAATGAGCAGTTCTTC.